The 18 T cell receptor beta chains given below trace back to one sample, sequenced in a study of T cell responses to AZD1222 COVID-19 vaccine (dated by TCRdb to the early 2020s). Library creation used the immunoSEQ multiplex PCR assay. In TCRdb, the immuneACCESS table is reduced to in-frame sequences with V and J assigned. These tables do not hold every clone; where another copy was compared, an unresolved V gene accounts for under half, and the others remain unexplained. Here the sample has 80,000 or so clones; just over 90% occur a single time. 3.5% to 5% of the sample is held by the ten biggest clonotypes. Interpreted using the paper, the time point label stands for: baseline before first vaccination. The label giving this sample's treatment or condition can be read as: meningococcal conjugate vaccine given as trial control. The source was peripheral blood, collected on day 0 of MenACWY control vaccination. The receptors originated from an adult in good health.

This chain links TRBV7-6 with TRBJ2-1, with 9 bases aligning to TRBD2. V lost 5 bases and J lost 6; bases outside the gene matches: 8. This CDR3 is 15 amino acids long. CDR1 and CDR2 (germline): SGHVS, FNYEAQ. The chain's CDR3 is CASSPIAGVSNEQFF. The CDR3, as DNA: TGTGCCAGCAGCCCCATAGCGGGAGTGTCCAATGAGCAGTTCTTC.

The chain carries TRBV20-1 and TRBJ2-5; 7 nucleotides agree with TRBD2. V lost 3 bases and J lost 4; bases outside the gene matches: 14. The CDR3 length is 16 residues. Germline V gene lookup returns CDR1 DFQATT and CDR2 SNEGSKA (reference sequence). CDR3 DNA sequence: TGCAGTGCTAGTCCTCGGGGAGGGCTGATTATAGAGACCCAGTACTTC. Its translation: CSASPRGGLIIETQYF.

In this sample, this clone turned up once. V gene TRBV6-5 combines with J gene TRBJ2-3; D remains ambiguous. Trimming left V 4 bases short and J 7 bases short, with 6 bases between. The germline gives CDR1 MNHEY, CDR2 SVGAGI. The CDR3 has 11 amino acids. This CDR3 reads CASSSVNTQYF. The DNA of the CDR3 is TGTGCCAGCAGTTCGGTTAATACGCAGTATTTT.

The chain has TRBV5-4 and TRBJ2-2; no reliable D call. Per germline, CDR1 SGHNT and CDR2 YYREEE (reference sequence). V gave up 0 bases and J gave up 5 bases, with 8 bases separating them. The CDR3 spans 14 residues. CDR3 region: CASSLEMSTGELFF. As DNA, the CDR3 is TGTGCCAGCAGCTTGGAAATGTCAACCGGGGAGCTGTTTTTT. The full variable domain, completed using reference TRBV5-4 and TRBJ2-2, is ETGVTQSPTHLIKTRGQQVTLRCSSQSGHNTVSWYQQALGQGPQFIFQYYREEENGRGNFPPRFSGLQFPNYSSELNVNALELDDSALYLCASSLEMSTGELFFGEGSRLTVL.

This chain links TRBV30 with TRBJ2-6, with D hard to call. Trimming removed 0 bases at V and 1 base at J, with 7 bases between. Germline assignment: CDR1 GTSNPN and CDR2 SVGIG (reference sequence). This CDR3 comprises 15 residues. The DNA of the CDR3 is TGTGCCTGGAGTGTAATAGGGTCTGGGGCCAACGTCCTGACTTTC. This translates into CAWSVIGSGANVLTF.

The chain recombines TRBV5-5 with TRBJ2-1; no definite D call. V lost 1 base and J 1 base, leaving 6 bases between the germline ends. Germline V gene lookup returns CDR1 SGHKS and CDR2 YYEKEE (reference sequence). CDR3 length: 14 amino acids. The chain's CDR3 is CASSLRPSYNEQFF. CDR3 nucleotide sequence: TGTGCCAGCAGCTTGCGGCCTTCCTACAATGAGCAGTTCTTC.

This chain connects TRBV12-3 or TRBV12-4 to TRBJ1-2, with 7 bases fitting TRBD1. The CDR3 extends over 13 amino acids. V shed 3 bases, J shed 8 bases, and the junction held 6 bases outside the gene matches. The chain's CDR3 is CASSFDRARGYTF. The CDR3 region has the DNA TGTGCCAGCAGTTTCGACAGGGCTCGCGGCTACACCTTC.

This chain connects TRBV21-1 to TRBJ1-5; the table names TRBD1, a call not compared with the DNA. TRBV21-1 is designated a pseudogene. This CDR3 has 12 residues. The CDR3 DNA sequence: TGTGCCAGAACGGGACAGAGACGGCCCCAGCATTTT. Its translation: CARTGQRRPQHF.

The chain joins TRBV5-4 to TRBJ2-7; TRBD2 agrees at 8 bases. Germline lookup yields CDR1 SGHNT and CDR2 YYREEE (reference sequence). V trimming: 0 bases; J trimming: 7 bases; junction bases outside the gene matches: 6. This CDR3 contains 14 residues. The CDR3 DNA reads TGTGCCAGCAGCTTGGAGCGGGGGCGGCAGGAGCAGTACTTC. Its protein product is CASSLERGRQEQYF.

The chain's CDR3 is CASSLVAGDYNEQFF. DNA for the CDR3: TGCGCCAGCAGCTTGGTAGCAGGGGACTACAATGAGCAGTTCTTC. The chain uses TRBV5-1 and TRBJ2-1; D might be TRBD1 (6 bases). There are 15 residues in the CDR3. The germline gives CDR1 SGHRS, CDR2 YFSETQ. Trimming took 0 bases from V and 3 from J, leaving 10 bases between them.

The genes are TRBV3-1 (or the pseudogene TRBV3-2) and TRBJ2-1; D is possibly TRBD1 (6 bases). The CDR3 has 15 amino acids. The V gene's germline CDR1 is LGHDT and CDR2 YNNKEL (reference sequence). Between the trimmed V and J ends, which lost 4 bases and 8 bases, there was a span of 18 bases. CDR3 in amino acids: CASSRRDNAIDEQFF. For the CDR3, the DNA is TGTGCCAGCAGCCGTCGGGACAATGCGATCGATGAGCAGTTCTTC.

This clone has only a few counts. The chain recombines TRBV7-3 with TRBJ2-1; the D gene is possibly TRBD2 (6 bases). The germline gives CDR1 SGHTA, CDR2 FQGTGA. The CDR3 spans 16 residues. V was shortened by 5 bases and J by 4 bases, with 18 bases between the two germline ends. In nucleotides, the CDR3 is TGTGCCAGCAGCCCTACCCCGGGACTCAATTACAATGAGCAGTTCTTC. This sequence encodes CASSPTPGLNYNEQFF. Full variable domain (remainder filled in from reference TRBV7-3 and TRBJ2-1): GAGVSQTPSNKVTEKGKYVELRCDPISGHTALYWYRQSLGQGPEFLIYFQGTGAADDSGLPNDRFFAVRPEGSVSTLKIQRTERGDSAVYLCASSPTPGLNYNEQFFGPGTRLTVL.

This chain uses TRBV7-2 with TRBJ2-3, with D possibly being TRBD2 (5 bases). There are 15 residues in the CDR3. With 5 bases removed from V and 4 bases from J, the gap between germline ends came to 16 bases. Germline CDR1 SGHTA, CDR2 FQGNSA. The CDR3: CASSPGEGQADTQYF. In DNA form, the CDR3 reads TGTGCCAGCAGCCCCGGTGAGGGCCAGGCAGATACGCAGTATTTT. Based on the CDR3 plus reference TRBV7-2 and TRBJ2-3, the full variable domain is GAGVSQSPSNKVTEKGKDVELRCDPISGHTALYWYRQSLGQGLEFLIYFQGNSAPDKSGLPSDRFSAERTGGSVSTLTIQRTQQEDSAVYLCASSPGEGQADTQYFGPGTRLTVL.

CDR3 bases: TGTGCCAGCAGCTTAGATGGGGGTTCACCCCTCCACTTT. Translating gives CASSLDGGSPLHF. The chain employs TRBV11-2 and TRBJ1-6; possible D gene TRBD1, 5 bases. This CDR3 spans 13 amino acids. Germline values: CDR1 SGHAT, CDR2 FQNNGV. Trimming left V 0 bases short and J 9 bases short, with 6 bases between.

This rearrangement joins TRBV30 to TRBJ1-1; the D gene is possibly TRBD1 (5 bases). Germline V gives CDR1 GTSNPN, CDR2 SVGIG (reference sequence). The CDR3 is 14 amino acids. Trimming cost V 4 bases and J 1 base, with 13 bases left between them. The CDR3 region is CAWKGWWPNTEAFF. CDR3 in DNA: TGTGCCTGGAAGGGGTGGTGGCCGAACACTGAAGCTTTCTTT. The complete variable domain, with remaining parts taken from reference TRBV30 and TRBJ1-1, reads SQTIHQWPATLVQPVGSPLSLECTVEGTSNPNLYWYRQAAGRGLQLLFYSVGIGQISSEVPQNLSASRPQDRQFILSSKKLLLSDSGFYLCAWKGWWPNTEAFFGQGTRLTVV.

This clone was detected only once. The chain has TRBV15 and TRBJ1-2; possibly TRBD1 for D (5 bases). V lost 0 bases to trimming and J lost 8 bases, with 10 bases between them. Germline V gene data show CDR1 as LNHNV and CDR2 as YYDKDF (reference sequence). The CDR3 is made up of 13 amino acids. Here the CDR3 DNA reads TGTGCCACCAGCAGAGATGGGGGGTGGGGCTACACCTTC. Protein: CATSRDGGWGYTF.

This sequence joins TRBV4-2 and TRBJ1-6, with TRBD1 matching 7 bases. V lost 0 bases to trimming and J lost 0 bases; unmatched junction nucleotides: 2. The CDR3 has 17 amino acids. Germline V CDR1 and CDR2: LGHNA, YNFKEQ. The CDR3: CASSQDPGGSYNSPLHF. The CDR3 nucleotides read TGTGCCAGCAGCCAAGACCCAGGGGGCTCCTATAATTCACCCCTCCACTTT.

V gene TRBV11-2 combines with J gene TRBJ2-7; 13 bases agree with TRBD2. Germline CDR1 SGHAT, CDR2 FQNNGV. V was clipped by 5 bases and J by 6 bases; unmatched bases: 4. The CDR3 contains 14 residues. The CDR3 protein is CASSAGLAGFEQYF. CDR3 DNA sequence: TGTGCCAGCAGCGCGGGACTAGCGGGATTCGAGCAGTACTTC.